The sequence of this T cell receptor beta chain was determined in a study of T cell repertoires in cytomegalovirus infection. TCRdb re-derived calls from the reads in MiXCR, one entry per CDR3 protein. The sample includes over 45,000 distinct CDR3 sequences, about 21% of them seen just once. In its sample, this clonotype was seen a few times. The antigen is unknown. This CDR3 region has 14 residues. V lost 5 bases and J 1 base, leaving 11 bases between the germline ends. The germline V gene has CDR1 SGHVS and CDR2 FNYEAQ. The gene calls are TRBV7-6 and TRBJ2-5, with D perhaps TRBD2 (5 bases). This clonotype was obtained from a human donor in good health (CMV status not recorded). Some clones in this sample may be carry-over from other donors' samples. The material sequenced was CD8+ T cells from cultured PBMCs, taken from culture after CMV antigen stimulation. This CDR3 is CASSQRKVQETQYF. In DNA form, the CDR3 reads TGTGCCAGCAGCCAGCGGAAGGTCCAAGAGACCCAGTACTTC.